This TCR beta chain was captured in a study of neoadjuvant nivolumab and ipilimumab in lung cancer. Overall study findings and caveats: TCR richness and clonality were higher in tumors than adjacent uninvolved lung.

This CDR3 has 15 residues. V dropped 6 bases and J dropped 0; count of bases not matched to a gene: 4. Germline V lookup: CDR1 KGHSH, CDR2 LQKENI. Comments on this clone: Its antigen remains unidentified.

The data were produced by immunoSEQ multiplex PCR, yet TCRdb's version contains in-frame clones alone and is incomplete. In the table there are under 20,000 clones, 75% to 90% of which are singletons. This receptor was obtained from an adult with non-small cell lung cancer. V and J are TRBV18 and TRBJ1-4, with TRBD1 identical over 7 bases. Here the sequenced sample was peripheral blood, taken before neoadjuvant nivolumab, alone or with ipilimumab. For the CDR3, the DNA is TGTGCCAGCTCCCAGGACAGGTCAACTAATGAAAAACTGTTTTTT. Amino acids: CASSQDRSTNEKLFF.